This paragraph reports one TCR beta chain. The sample comes from a study of TIL therapy for anti-PD-1-resistant metastatic lung cancer. Sequencing used immunoSEQ v3. Using immunoSEQ multiplex PCR, the repertoire was profiled, and TCRdb retains in-frame clones only, with some absent. The sample holds about 44,000 clones, roughly 78% seen once. Time point noted: pre-treatment sample, taken before nivolumab and TIL therapy. Trimming stripped 5 bases from V and 6 bases from J, with 17 bases between. This CDR3 region has 14 residues. In germline, CDR1 is GTSNPN, CDR2 SVGIG (reference sequence). This receptor was identified in a man between 65 and 85 years old with non-small cell lung cancer. This specimen was blood, taken at baseline. This chain uses TRBV30 with TRBJ1-5, with D tentatively TRBD1 (5 bases). CDR3 loop: CAWSGAGRGQPQHF. The CDR3 DNA sequence: TGTGCCTGGTCCGGGGCAGGGCGGGGTCAGCCCCAGCATTTT.